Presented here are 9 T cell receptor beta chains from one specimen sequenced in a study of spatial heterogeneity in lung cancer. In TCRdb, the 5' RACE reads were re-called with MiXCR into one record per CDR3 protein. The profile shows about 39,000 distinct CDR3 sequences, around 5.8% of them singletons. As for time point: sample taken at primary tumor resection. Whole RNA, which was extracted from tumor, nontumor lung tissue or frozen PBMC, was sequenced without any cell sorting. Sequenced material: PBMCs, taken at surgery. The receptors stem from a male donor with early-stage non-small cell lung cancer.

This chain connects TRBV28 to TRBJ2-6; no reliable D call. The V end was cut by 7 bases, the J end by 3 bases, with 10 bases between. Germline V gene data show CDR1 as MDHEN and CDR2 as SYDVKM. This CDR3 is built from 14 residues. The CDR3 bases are TGTGCCAGCATTCGCGGTGGTGGGGCCAACGTCCTGACTTTC. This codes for CASIRGGGANVLTF. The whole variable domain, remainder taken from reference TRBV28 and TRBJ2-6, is DVKVTQSSRYLVKRTGEKVFLECVQDMDHENMFWYRQDPGLGLRLIYFSYDVKMKEKGDIPEGYSVSREKKERFSLILESASTNQTSMYLCASIRGGGANVLTFGAGSRLTVL.

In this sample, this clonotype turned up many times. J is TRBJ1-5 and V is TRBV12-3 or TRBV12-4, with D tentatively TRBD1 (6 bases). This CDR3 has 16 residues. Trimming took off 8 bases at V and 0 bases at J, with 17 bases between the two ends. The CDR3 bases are TGTGCCAGCCACCGCGGACAGCCTTATAGCAATCAGCCCCAGCATTTT. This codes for CASHRGQPYSNQPQHF.

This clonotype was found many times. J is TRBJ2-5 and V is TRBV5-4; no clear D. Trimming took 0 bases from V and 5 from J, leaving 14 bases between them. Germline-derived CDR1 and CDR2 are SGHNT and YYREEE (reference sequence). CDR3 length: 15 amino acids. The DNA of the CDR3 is TGTGCCAGCAGCTTGGCCTCAGCTCAAGCCGAGACCCAGTACTTC. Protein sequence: CASSLASAQAETQYF.

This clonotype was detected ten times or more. CDR3 in DNA: TGTGCCAGCAGCTCCGGGACTAGCGGTGCTAGCACAGATACGCAGTATTTT. Translation gives CASSSGTSGASTDTQYF. This rearrangement joins TRBV7-9 to TRBJ2-3; 11 positions agree with TRBD2. Germline V gene data show CDR1 as SEHNR and CDR2 as FQNEAQ (reference sequence). The CDR3 contains 17 residues. Trimming cost V 4 bases and J 0 bases; bases outside gene matches: 6.

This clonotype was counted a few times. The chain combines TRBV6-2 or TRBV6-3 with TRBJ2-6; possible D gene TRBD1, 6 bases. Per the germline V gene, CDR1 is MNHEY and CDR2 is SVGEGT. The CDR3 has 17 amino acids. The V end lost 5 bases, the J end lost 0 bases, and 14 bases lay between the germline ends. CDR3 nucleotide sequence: TGTGCCAGCAGTGGGATGACGGACAGCTCTGGGGCCAACGTCCTGACTTTC. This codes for CASSGMTDSSGANVLTF.

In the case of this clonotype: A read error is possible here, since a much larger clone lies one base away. The CDR3 spells CNAPRGGVRADTQYF. The CDR3 coding sequence is TGCAATGCTCCCCGGGGCGGGGTAAGAGCAGATACGCAGTATTTT. This chain uses TRBV20-1 with TRBJ2-3; weak D call: TRBD2 (6 bases). CDR1 is DFQATT and CDR2 is SNEGSKA in the germline V gene (reference sequence). The CDR3 is 15 residues long.

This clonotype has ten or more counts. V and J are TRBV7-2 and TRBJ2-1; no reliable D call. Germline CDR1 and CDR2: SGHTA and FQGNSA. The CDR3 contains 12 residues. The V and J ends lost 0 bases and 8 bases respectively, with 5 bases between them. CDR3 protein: CASSLAWDEQFF. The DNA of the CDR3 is TGTGCCAGCAGCTTAGCCTGGGATGAGCAGTTCTTC.

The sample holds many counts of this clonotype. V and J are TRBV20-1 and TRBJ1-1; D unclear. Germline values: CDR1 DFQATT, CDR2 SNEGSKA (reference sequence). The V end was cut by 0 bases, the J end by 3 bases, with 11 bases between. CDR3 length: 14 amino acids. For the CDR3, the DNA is TGCAGTGCTAGAGATCCGAGCGGGCACACTGAAGCTTTCTTT. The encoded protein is CSARDPSGHTEAFF.

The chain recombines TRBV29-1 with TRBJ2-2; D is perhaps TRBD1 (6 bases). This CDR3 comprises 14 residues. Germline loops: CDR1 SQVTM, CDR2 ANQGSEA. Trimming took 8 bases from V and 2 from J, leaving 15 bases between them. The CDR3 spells CSSSTGINTGELFF. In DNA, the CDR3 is TGCAGCTCCTCAACAGGGATCAACACCGGGGAGCTGTTTTTT.